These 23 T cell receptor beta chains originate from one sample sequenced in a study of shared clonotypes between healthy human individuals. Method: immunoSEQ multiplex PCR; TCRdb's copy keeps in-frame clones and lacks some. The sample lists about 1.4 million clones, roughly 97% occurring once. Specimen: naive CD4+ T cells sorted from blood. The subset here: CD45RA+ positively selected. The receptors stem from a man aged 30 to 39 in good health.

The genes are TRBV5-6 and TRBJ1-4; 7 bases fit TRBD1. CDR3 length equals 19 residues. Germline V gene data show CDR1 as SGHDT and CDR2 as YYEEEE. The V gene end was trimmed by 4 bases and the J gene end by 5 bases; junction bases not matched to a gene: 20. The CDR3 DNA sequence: TGTGCCAGCAGCGTTTGGACAGGTCTCGATATCCCGTCCAATGAAAAACTGTTTTTT. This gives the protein CASSVWTGLDIPSNEKLFF. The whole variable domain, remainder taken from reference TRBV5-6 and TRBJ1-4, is DAGVTQSPTHLIKTRGQQVTLRCSPKSGHDTVSWYQQALGQGPQFIFQYYEEEERQRGNFPDRFSGHQFPNYSSELNVNALLLGDSALYLCASSVWTGLDIPSNEKLFFGSGTQLSVL.

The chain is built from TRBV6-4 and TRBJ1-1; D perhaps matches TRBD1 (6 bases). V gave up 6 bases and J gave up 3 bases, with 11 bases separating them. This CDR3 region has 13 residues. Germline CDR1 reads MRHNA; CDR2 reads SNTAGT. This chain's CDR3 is CASREQGYTEAFF. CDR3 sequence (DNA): TGTGCCAGCAGAGAACAGGGTTACACTGAAGCTTTCTTT.

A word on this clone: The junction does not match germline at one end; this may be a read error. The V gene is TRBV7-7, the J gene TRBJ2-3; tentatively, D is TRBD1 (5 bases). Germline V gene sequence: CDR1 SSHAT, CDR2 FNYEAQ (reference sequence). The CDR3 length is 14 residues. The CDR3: CASSAQGTTDTQYF. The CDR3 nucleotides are TGTGCTAGCAGCGCCCAGGGAACCACAGATACGCAGTATTTT.

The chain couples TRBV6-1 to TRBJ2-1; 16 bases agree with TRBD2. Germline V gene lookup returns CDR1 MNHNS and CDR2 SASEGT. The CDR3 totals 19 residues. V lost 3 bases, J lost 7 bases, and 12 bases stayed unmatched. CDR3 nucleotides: TGTGCCAGCAGTGATCTCGGGACTAGCGGGAGGGTTTGGGGAAATGAGCAGTTCTTC. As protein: CASSDLGTSGRVWGNEQFF.

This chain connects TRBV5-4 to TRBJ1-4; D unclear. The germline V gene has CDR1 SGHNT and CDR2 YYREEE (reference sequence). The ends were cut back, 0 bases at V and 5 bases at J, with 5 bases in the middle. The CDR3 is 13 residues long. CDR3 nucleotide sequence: TGTGCCAGCAGCTTGGGCAAGAATGAAAAACTGTTTTTT. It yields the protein CASSLGKNEKLFF.

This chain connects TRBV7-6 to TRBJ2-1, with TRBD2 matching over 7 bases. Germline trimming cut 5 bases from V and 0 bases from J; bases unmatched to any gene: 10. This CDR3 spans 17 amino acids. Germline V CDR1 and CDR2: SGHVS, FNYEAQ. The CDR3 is CASSKDVGGSSYNEQFF. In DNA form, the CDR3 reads TGTGCCAGCAGCAAAGACGTCGGGGGGAGCTCCTACAATGAGCAGTTCTTC.

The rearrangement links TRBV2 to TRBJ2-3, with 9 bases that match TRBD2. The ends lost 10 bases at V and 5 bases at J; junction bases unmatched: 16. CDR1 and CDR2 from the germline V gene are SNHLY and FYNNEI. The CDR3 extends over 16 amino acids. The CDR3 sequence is CATQTTSGPGGDTQYF. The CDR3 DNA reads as TGTGCCACCCAGACGACTAGCGGCCCCGGGGGAGATACGCAGTATTTT.

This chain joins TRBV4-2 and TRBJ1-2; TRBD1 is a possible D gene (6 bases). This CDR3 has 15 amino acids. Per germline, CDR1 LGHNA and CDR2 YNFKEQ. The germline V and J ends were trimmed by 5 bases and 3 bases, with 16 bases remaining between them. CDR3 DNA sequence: TGTGCCAGCAGCTACGCACAGGGCCCGGACTATGGCTACACCTTC. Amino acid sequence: CASSYAQGPDYGYTF.

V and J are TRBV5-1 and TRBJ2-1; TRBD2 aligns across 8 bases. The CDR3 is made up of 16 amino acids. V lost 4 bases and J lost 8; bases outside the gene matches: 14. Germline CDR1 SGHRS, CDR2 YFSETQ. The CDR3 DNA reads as TGCGCCAGCAGCGGGAGCGGGAGTAATATTCCTGATGAGCAGTTCTTC. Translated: CASSGSGSNIPDEQFF.

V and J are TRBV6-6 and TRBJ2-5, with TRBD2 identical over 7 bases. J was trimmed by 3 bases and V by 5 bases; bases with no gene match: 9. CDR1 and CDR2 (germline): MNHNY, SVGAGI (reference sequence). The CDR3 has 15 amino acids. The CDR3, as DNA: TGTGCCAGCAGTCTGCCCCTGGCGGGAGAAGAGACCCAGTACTTC. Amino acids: CASSLPLAGEETQYF.

The CDR3 nucleotides read TGCGCCAGCAGTGTTCGGACGGACTCCTACGAGCAGTACTTC. Its protein is CASSVRTDSYEQYF. The V gene is TRBV5-1, the J gene TRBJ2-7; D gene ambiguous. The V gene's germline CDR1 is SGHRS and CDR2 YFSETQ. V was trimmed by 5 bases and J by 0 bases, leaving 12 bases between them. The CDR3 consists of 14 residues.

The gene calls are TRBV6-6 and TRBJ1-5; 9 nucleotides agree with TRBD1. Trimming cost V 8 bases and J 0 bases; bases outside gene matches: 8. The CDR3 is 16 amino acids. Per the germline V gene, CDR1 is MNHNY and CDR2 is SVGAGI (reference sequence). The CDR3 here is CASLPGGQGSNQPQHF. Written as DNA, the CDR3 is TGTGCCAGCCTCCCTGGGGGACAGGGTAGCAATCAGCCCCAGCATTTT.

The CDR3 DNA reads TGCAGCGTCCAGGGGTATCAGGGTTCTGGGGCCAACGTCCTGACTTTC. Its translation is CSVQGYQGSGANVLTF. The J gene is TRBJ2-6, the V gene TRBV29-1, with a possible D match to TRBD1 (6 bases). CDR3 length equals 16 residues. CDR1 is SQVTM, CDR2 ANQGSEA, per germline. The ends were cut back, 6 bases at V and 1 base at J, with 16 bases in the middle.

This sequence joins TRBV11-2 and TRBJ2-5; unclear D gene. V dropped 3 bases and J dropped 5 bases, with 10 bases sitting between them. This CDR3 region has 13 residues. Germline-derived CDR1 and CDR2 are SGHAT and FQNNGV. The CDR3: CASSFVWAETQYF. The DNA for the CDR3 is TGTGCCAGCAGCTTCGTTTGGGCCGAGACCCAGTACTTC.

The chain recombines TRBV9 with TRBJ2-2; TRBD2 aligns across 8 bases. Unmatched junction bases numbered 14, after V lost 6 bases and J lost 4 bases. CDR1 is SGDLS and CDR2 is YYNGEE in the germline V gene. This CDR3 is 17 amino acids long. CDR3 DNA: TGTGCCAGCAACCCCCGGGGGGGCAGGGGATCCACCGGGGAGCTGTTTTTT. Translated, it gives CASNPRGGRGSTGELFF.

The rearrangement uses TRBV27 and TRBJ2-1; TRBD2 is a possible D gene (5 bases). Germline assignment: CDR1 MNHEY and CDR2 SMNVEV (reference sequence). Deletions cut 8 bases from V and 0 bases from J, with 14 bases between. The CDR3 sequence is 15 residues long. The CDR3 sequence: CASRGWGVSYNEQFF. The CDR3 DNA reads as TGTGCCAGCCGAGGGTGGGGTGTCTCCTACAATGAGCAGTTCTTC.

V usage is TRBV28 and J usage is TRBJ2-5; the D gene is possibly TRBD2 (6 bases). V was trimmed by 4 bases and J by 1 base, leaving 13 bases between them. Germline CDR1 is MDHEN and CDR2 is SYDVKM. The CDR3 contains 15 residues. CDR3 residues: CASSSRGGIQETQYF. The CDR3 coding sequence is TGTGCCAGCAGTTCCCGGGGCGGGATCCAAGAGACCCAGTACTTC.

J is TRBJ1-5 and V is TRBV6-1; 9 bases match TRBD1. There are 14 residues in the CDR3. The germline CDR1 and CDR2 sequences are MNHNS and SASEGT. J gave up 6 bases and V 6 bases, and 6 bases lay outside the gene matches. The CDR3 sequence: CASRGTGPGQPQHF. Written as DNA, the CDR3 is TGTGCCAGCAGAGGGACAGGGCCTGGTCAGCCCCAGCATTTT.

In nucleotides, the CDR3 is TGTGCCAGCAGCGGCGACCCGGGGGCCTATGGCTACACCTTC. This translates into CASSGDPGAYGYTF. V usage is TRBV9 and J usage is TRBJ1-2, with D possibly being TRBD1 (6 bases). Looked up from germline, CDR1 is SGDLS and CDR2 is YYNGEE. Trimming took 3 bases from V and 4 from J, leaving 13 bases between them. This CDR3 contains 14 residues.

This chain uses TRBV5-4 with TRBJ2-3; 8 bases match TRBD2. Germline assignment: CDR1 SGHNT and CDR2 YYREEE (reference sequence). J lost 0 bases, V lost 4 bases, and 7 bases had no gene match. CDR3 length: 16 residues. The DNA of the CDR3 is TGTGCCAGCAGCAAGGCAGCGGGAGTAAGCACAGATACGCAGTATTTT. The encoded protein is CASSKAAGVSTDTQYF.

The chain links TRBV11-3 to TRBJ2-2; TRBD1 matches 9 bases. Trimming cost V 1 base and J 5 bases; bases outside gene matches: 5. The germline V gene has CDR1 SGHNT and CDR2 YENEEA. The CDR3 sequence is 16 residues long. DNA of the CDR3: TGTGCCAGCAGCTTAGCCACAGGGGGCAAAACCGGGGAGCTGTTTTTT. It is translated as CASSLATGGKTGELFF.

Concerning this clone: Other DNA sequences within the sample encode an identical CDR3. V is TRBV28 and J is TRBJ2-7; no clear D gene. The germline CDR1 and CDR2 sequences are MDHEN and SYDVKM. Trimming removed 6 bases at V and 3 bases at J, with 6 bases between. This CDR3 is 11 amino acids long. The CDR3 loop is CASRRYYEQYF. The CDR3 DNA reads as TGTGCCAGCAGGAGATACTACGAGCAGTACTTC.

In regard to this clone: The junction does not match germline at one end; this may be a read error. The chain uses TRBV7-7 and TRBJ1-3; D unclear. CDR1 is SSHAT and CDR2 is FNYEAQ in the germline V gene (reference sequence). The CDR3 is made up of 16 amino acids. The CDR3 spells CASSNPMVPSGNTIYF. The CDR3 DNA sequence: TGTGCTAGCAGCAATCCAATGGTTCCCTCTGGAAACACCATATATTTT.